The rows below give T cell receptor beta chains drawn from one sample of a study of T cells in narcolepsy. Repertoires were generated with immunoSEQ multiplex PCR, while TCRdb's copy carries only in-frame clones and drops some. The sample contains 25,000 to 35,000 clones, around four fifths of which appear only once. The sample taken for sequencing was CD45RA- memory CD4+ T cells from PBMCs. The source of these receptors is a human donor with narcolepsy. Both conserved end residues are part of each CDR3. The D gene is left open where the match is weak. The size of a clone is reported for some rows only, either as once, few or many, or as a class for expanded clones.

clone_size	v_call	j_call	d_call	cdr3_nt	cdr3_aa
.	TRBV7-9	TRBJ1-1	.	TGTGCCAGCAGCCCCAGGACTGAAGCTTTCTTT	CASSPRTEAFF
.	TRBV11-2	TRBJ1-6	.	TGTGCCAGCAGCTCGGGACAAAATAATTCACCCCTCCACTTT	CASSSGQNNSPLHF
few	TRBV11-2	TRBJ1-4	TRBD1	TGTGCCAGCAGCTTAGGGTCCGGGACAGGGTTGGAAAAACTGTTTTTT	CASSLGSGTGLEKLFF
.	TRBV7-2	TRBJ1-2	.	TGTGCCAGCAGCTCCCAGGCGGGGGTTGATGGCTACACCTTC	CASSSQAGVDGYTF
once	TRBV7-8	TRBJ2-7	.	TGTGCCAGCAGCCCCCCAGGGAGTTACGAGCAGTACTTC	CASSPPGSYEQYF
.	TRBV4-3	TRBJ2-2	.	TGCGCCAGCAGCGATGTCGGGACATTCATCACCGGGGAGCTGTTTTTT	CASSDVGTFITGELFF
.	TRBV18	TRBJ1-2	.	TGTGCCGGCTCACCCCAGGACCGCTATGGCTACACCTTC	CAGSPQDRYGYTF
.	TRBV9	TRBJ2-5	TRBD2	TGTGCCAGCAGCGTAGGAGTAGCGGGGGGGTTGGGGGGCGAGACCCAGTACTTC	CASSVGVAGGLGGETQYF
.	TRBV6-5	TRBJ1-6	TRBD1	TGTGCCAGCAGCCATGGACAGGGGAATTCACCCCTCCACTTT	CASSHGQGNSPLHF
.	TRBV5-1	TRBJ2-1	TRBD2	TGCGCCAGCAGCTTGTTGGAAACTAGCGGGGGGTACAATGAGCAGTTCTTC	CASSLLETSGGYNEQFF
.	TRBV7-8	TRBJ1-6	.	TGTGCCAGCAGCTACAGGGTGGATAATTCACCCCTCCACTTT	CASSYRVDNSPLHF
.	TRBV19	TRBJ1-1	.	TGTGCCAGTAGTATGTCGGGGGGCTACACTGAAGCTTTCTTT	CASSMSGGYTEAFF
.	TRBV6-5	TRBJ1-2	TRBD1	TGTGCCAGCAGGGGACAGGGGAGATATGGCTACACCTTC	CASRGQGRYGYTF
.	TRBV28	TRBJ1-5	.	TGTGCCAGCAGTTTATTCGATCAGCCCCAGCATTTT	CASSLFDQPQHF
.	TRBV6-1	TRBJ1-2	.	TGTGCCAGCAGCCCCGGGGAGGGAGGGTATGGCTACACCTTC	CASSPGEGGYGYTF
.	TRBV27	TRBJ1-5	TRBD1	TGTGCCAGCAGCCCTCTAGTTCCCGGGACAGGGGTTAATCAGCCCCAGCATTTT	CASSPLVPGTGVNQPQHF
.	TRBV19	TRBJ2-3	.	TGTGCCAGTAGTCCCCGCCTCACAGATACGCAGTATTTT	CASSPRLTDTQYF
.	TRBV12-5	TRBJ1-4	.	TGTGCTAGTGGTATGACACAAGGAGAAAAACTGTTTTTT	CASGMTQGEKLFF
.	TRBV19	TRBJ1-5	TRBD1	TGTGCCAGTAGTTTAGTCTCCGGGACAGGTGTTAGCAATCAGCCCCAGCATTTT	CASSLVSGTGVSNQPQHF
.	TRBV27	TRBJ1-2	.	TGTGCCAGCAGATCAGGGTTAGTGGCCGAGTCCGGAGGGAACTATGGCTACACCTTC	CASRSGLVAESGGNYGYTF
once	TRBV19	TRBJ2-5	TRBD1	TGTGCCAGTAGTAACACCAGGACAGGGGGCTTGATAGAGACCCAGTACTTC	CASSNTRTGGLIETQYF
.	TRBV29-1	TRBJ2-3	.	TGCAGCGTAAGACCAGACGATACGCAGTATTTT	CSVRPDDTQYF
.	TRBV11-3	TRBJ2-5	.	TGTGCCAGCAGCTTAGATCGGCGAACTACAGAGACCCAGTACTTC	CASSLDRRTTETQYF